Listed below are T cell receptor beta chains from one sample, sequenced in a study of cytomegalovirus exposure and HLA in healthy donors. TCRdb's copy holds only in-frame clones and misses some; the assay was immunoSEQ multiplex PCR. The sample lists about 64,000 clones; just over 90% were seen once. Sequencing was done on a sample of PBMCs. The source is a woman younger than 30 in good health and CMV-seronegative. The CDR3 runs from the conserved cysteine through the conserved F or W.

j_gene	len	v_gene	CDR3aa
TRBJ1-1	15	TRBV28	CASSFLSGVNTEAFF
TRBJ1-4	13	TRBV13	CASSLASGGRMFF
TRBJ1-5	12	TRBV18	CASSPEGQPQHF
TRBJ2-2	15	TRBV28	CASSSEGRHTGELFF
TRBJ2-1	12	TRBV29-1	CSVLVEVNEQFF
TRBJ1-6	12	TRBV6-5	CASSFYQSPLHF
TRBJ1-2	14	TRBV14	CASSQGQGLSGYTF
TRBJ1-4	16	TRBV4-1	CASSQPPGGVNEKLFF
TRBJ1-1	15	TRBV7-9	CASSLVGQMNTEAFF
TRBJ2-1	16	TRBV4-2	CASSQGLAGDYNEQFF
TRBJ2-3	14	TRBV6-5	CASSSRVPTDTQYF
TRBJ1-1	15	TRBV7-6	CASSSTGTGGTEAFF
TRBJ1-1	16	TRBV5-6	CASSLVVPGTATRAFF
TRBJ2-3	20	TRBV28	CASSLKPILISGYSTDTQYF
TRBJ1-5	14	TRBV28	CASRPARINQPQHF